The rows below give T cell receptor beta chains drawn from one sample of a study of shared clonotypes between healthy human individuals. The method was immunoSEQ multiplex PCR; TCRdb's version includes in-frame clones alone and lacks a portion of them. Of roughly 2.1 million clones in the sample, 85% to 95% were seen once. The sample was naive CD8+ T cells from PBMCs. These receptors all come from a man younger than 35 in good health. Some clones in this sample may be carry-over from other donors' samples. Both conserved end residues are part of each CDR3. The order of the fields is D gene, CDR3 length, clone size, J gene, V gene, CDR3 protein, CDR3 DNA. A D gene is named only where the DNA matches it firmly. For some rows the clone size is stated as once, few or many, or as a class when expanded; others skip it.

D gene: NA; CDR3 length: 15; clone size: NA; J gene: TRBJ2-7; V gene: TRBV9; CDR3 protein: CASSATGTSSYEQYF; CDR3 DNA: TGTGCCAGCAGCGCAACCGGGACTTCCTCCTACGAGCAGTACTTC
D gene: NA; CDR3 length: 15; clone size: NA; J gene: TRBJ2-2; V gene: TRBV4-1; CDR3 protein: CASSQGWRGTGELFF; CDR3 DNA: TGCGCCAGCAGCCAAGGCTGGCGGGGCACCGGGGAGCTGTTTTTT
D gene: TRBD1; CDR3 length: 15; clone size: NA; J gene: TRBJ1-1; V gene: TRBV29-1; CDR3 protein: CSVERSDRAGTEAFF; CDR3 DNA: TGCAGCGTTGAAAGGTCGGACAGGGCAGGGACTGAAGCTTTCTTT
D gene: NA; CDR3 length: 13; clone size: NA; J gene: TRBJ2-7; V gene: TRBV27; CDR3 protein: CASSLRAGYEQYF; CDR3 DNA: TGTGCCAGCAGTTTACGGGCGGGGTACGAGCAGTACTTC
D gene: TRBD1; CDR3 length: 19; clone size: NA; J gene: TRBJ2-7; V gene: TRBV27; CDR3 protein: CASSSQDRALIPFPYEQYF; CDR3 DNA: TGTGCCAGCAGTTCCCAGGACAGGGCCTTAATCCCTTTCCCCTACGAGCAGTACTTC
D gene: NA; CDR3 length: 16; clone size: NA; J gene: TRBJ2-2; V gene: TRBV7-2; CDR3 protein: CASSLRPRDYTGELFF; CDR3 DNA: TGTGCCAGCAGCCTACGACCCAGGGACTACACCGGGGAGCTGTTTTTT
D gene: NA; CDR3 length: 17; clone size: NA; J gene: TRBJ2-2; V gene: TRBV28; CDR3 protein: CASSFFSWTVDHGELFF; CDR3 DNA: TGTGCCAGCAGTTTTTTTTCTTGGACAGTCGATCACGGGGAGCTGTTTTTT
D gene: NA; CDR3 length: 14; clone size: NA; J gene: TRBJ1-2; V gene: TRBV4-1; CDR3 protein: CASSPERGNYGYTF; CDR3 DNA: TGCGCCAGCAGCCCTGAGAGGGGCAACTATGGCTACACCTTC
D gene: TRBD1; CDR3 length: 16; clone size: NA; J gene: TRBJ1-5; V gene: TRBV6-1; CDR3 protein: CASREGQGGIGQPQHF; CDR3 DNA: TGTGCCAGCAGGGAAGGCCAGGGGGGTATCGGTCAGCCCCAGCATTTT
D gene: NA; CDR3 length: 15; clone size: NA; J gene: TRBJ1-4; V gene: TRBV6-5; CDR3 protein: CASSRLRSGNEKLFF; CDR3 DNA: TGTGCCAGCAGCCGATTGAGATCCGGTAATGAAAAACTGTTTTTT
D gene: NA; CDR3 length: 14; clone size: NA; J gene: TRBJ2-7; V gene: TRBV2; CDR3 protein: CASTGLRSSYEQYF; CDR3 DNA: TGTGCCAGCACCGGACTCCGAAGCTCCTACGAGCAGTACTTC
D gene: NA; CDR3 length: 13; clone size: NA; J gene: TRBJ2-6; V gene: TRBV27; CDR3 protein: CASRHFGANVLTF; CDR3 DNA: TGTGCCAGCAGACATTTTGGGGCCAACGTCCTGACTTTC
D gene: TRBD2; CDR3 length: 15; clone size: NA; J gene: TRBJ2-7; V gene: TRBV9; CDR3 protein: CASSAYSGGPYEQYF; CDR3 DNA: TGTGCCAGCAGCGCCTATAGCGGGGGGCCCTACGAGCAGTACTTC
D gene: NA; CDR3 length: 12; clone size: NA; J gene: TRBJ1-2; V gene: TRBV9; CDR3 protein: CASSPGAGGYTF; CDR3 DNA: TGTGCCAGCAGCCCAGGGGCAGGTGGCTACACCTTC
D gene: TRBD1; CDR3 length: 16; clone size: NA; J gene: TRBJ1-2; V gene: TRBV27; CDR3 protein: CASSRETGGPSYGYTF; CDR3 DNA: TGTGCCAGCAGCAGAGAAACAGGGGGACCATCCTATGGCTACACCTTC
D gene: TRBD1; CDR3 length: 13; clone size: few; J gene: TRBJ1-1; V gene: TRBV27; CDR3 protein: CASSWGQTTEAFF; CDR3 DNA: TGTGCCAGCAGTTGGGGACAGACCACTGAAGCTTTCTTT
D gene: NA; CDR3 length: 14; clone size: NA; J gene: TRBJ1-1; V gene: TRBV4-1; CDR3 protein: CASSHLFLNTEAFF; CDR3 DNA: TGCGCTAGCAGCCACCTGTTCTTGAACACTGAAGCTTTCTTT
D gene: NA; CDR3 length: 16; clone size: NA; J gene: TRBJ2-3; V gene: TRBV19; CDR3 protein: CASSPWGGLMTDTQYF; CDR3 DNA: TGTGCCAGTAGTCCGTGGGGCGGACTAATGACGGATACGCAGTATTTT
D gene: NA; CDR3 length: 14; clone size: NA; J gene: TRBJ1-2; V gene: TRBV27; CDR3 protein: CASSPLGGYGGYTF; CDR3 DNA: TGTGCCAGCAGTCCGCTGGGGGGGTACGGCGGCTACACCTTC
D gene: NA; CDR3 length: 15; clone size: NA; J gene: TRBJ1-2; V gene: TRBV11-2; CDR3 protein: CASSLEAAALYGYTF; CDR3 DNA: TGTGCCAGCAGCTTAGAGGCGGCAGCTCTTTATGGCTACACCTTC
D gene: TRBD2; CDR3 length: 15; clone size: NA; J gene: TRBJ2-1; V gene: TRBV19; CDR3 protein: CASSEAGSSYNEQFF; CDR3 DNA: TGTGCCAGTAGCGAAGCGGGATCCTCCTACAATGAGCAGTTCTTC
D gene: NA; CDR3 length: 14; clone size: NA; J gene: TRBJ2-7; V gene: TRBV5-6; CDR3 protein: CASRPQGSAYEQYF; CDR3 DNA: TGTGCCAGCAGACCTCAGGGTTCAGCCTACGAGCAGTACTTC
D gene: NA; CDR3 length: 14; clone size: NA; J gene: TRBJ1-3; V gene: TRBV28; CDR3 protein: CASSLPFSGNTIYF; CDR3 DNA: TGTGCCAGCAGCCTTCCCTTCTCTGGAAACACCATATATTTT
D gene: TRBD2; CDR3 length: 15; clone size: NA; J gene: TRBJ2-1; V gene: TRBV27; CDR3 protein: CASSLTSGSFYEQFF; CDR3 DNA: TGTGCCAGCAGTTTGACTAGCGGGAGTTTCTATGAGCAGTTCTTC
D gene: NA; CDR3 length: 15; clone size: NA; J gene: TRBJ2-1; V gene: TRBV10-3; CDR3 protein: CAISIREQTTNEQFF; CDR3 DNA: TGTGCCATCAGTATACGGGAGCAGACTACCAATGAGCAGTTCTTC
D gene: NA; CDR3 length: 15; clone size: NA; J gene: TRBJ1-2; V gene: TRBV2; CDR3 protein: CASSELGGPNYGYTF; CDR3 DNA: TGTGCCAGCAGTGAACTGGGGGGGCCAAACTATGGCTACACCTTC
D gene: TRBD2; CDR3 length: 17; clone size: NA; J gene: TRBJ2-3; V gene: TRBV4-1; CDR3 protein: CASSQDRSSGNTDTQYF; CDR3 DNA: TGCGCCAGCAGCCAAGATCGGTCTAGCGGAAATACAGATACGCAGTATTTT
D gene: NA; CDR3 length: 14; clone size: once; J gene: TRBJ2-3; V gene: TRBV9; CDR3 protein: CASSDSVITDTQYF; CDR3 DNA: TGTGCCAGCAGCGATAGCGTAATCACAGATACGCAGTATTTT
D gene: NA; CDR3 length: 18; clone size: NA; J gene: TRBJ1-1; V gene: TRBV4-3; CDR3 protein: CASSQDWESRELNTEAFF; CDR3 DNA: TGCGCCAGCAGCCAAGATTGGGAATCGAGAGAGCTTAACACTGAAGCTTTCTTT
D gene: NA; CDR3 length: 16; clone size: NA; J gene: TRBJ2-1; V gene: TRBV2; CDR3 protein: CASSERPQPYYNEQFF; CDR3 DNA: TGTGCCAGCAGTGAGAGGCCCCAGCCCTACTACAATGAGCAGTTCTTC
D gene: NA; CDR3 length: 12; clone size: NA; J gene: TRBJ2-7; V gene: TRBV18; CDR3 protein: CASSPTLYEQYF; CDR3 DNA: TGTGCCAGCTCACCGACTCTCTACGAGCAGTACTTC
D gene: TRBD2; CDR3 length: 15; clone size: once; J gene: TRBJ2-7; V gene: TRBV27; CDR3 protein: CASSPRGGPSYEQYF; CDR3 DNA: TGTGCCAGCAGTCCTCGCGGGGGGCCGTCCTACGAGCAGTACTTC
D gene: NA; CDR3 length: 13; clone size: NA; J gene: TRBJ2-1; V gene: TRBV19; CDR3 protein: CASSIDRFDEQFF; CDR3 DNA: TGTGCCAGTAGTATCGACAGATTCGATGAGCAGTTCTTC
D gene: TRBD1; CDR3 length: 14; clone size: NA; J gene: TRBJ1-2; V gene: TRBV6-5; CDR3 protein: CASSYEQGGYGYTF; CDR3 DNA: TGTGCCAGCAGTTACGAACAGGGGGGCTATGGCTACACCTTC
D gene: NA; CDR3 length: 16; clone size: NA; J gene: TRBJ1-1; V gene: TRBV15; CDR3 protein: CATSRVPDQVNTEAFF; CDR3 DNA: TGTGCCACCAGCAGAGTCCCGGACCAGGTGAACACTGAAGCTTTCTTT
D gene: NA; CDR3 length: 13; clone size: NA; J gene: TRBJ2-1; V gene: TRBV27; CDR3 protein: CASSLGRYNEQFF; CDR3 DNA: TGTGCCAGCAGTTTAGGGCGGTACAATGAGCAGTTCTTC
D gene: NA; CDR3 length: 16; clone size: NA; J gene: TRBJ2-1; V gene: TRBV7-3; CDR3 protein: CASSLGLVVPFGEQFF; CDR3 DNA: TGTGCCAGCAGCTTAGGGTTAGTAGTTCCGTTTGGTGAGCAGTTCTTC
D gene: NA; CDR3 length: 14; clone size: few; J gene: TRBJ1-5; V gene: TRBV9; CDR3 protein: CASSVGGSNQPQHF; CDR3 DNA: TGTGCCAGCAGCGTAGGGGGAAGCAATCAGCCCCAGCATTTT
D gene: NA; CDR3 length: 15; clone size: once; J gene: TRBJ1-2; V gene: TRBV5-5; CDR3 protein: CASSLADTLWDGYTF; CDR3 DNA: TGTGCCAGCAGCTTGGCGGACACCTTATGGGATGGCTACACCTTC
D gene: NA; CDR3 length: 12; clone size: NA; J gene: TRBJ1-1; V gene: TRBV6-4; CDR3 protein: CASSVGDTEAFF; CDR3 DNA: TGTGCCAGCAGTGTCGGAGACACTGAAGCTTTCTTT
D gene: NA; CDR3 length: 15; clone size: NA; J gene: TRBJ2-5; V gene: TRBV27; CDR3 protein: CASTPSPGDQETQYF; CDR3 DNA: TGTGCCAGCACCCCATCTCCGGGGGATCAAGAGACCCAGTACTTC
D gene: TRBD2; CDR3 length: 17; clone size: NA; J gene: TRBJ2-1; V gene: TRBV5-6; CDR3 protein: CASRTGLAKSSYNEQFF; CDR3 DNA: TGTGCCAGCAGAACGGGACTAGCGAAGAGCTCCTACAATGAGCAGTTCTTC
D gene: NA; CDR3 length: 13; clone size: NA; J gene: TRBJ1-5; V gene: TRBV5-6; CDR3 protein: CASSLGSREPQHF; CDR3 DNA: TGTGCCAGCAGCTTGGGAAGTAGGGAGCCCCAGCATTTT
D gene: NA; CDR3 length: 15; clone size: NA; J gene: TRBJ2-3; V gene: TRBV28; CDR3 protein: CASSRDRTSTDTQYF; CDR3 DNA: TGTGCCAGCAGTAGAGACAGAACTAGCACAGATACGCAGTATTTT
D gene: NA; CDR3 length: 15; clone size: NA; J gene: TRBJ2-7; V gene: TRBV6-1; CDR3 protein: CASSEVGVDTYEQYF; CDR3 DNA: TGTGCCAGCAGTGAAGTGGGCGTAGATACCTACGAGCAGTACTTC